This passage covers 5 T cell receptor beta chains from one sample sequenced in a study of cytomegalovirus exposure and HLA in healthy donors. Researchers ran the PCR with 60 Vbeta and 13 Jbeta primers. Repertoires were generated with immunoSEQ multiplex PCR, while TCRdb's copy carries only in-frame clones and drops some. Altogether 130,000 or so clones are present, over 75% being singletons, with the ten largest covering 1.5% to 2%. The sample consisted of PBMCs. The receptors were sampled from a man aged 40-49 years in good health and CMV-seronegative.

The gene calls are TRBV7-2 and TRBJ2-5; TRBD2 matches 11 bases. Germline values: CDR1 SGHTA, CDR2 FQGNSA. CDR3 length: 15 amino acids. After removal of 5 bases from V and 7 bases from J, the junction contained 9 bases not matched to a gene. CDR3 DNA sequence: TGTGCCAGCAGCCCTTCGCTAGCGGGAGGCGGGACCCAGTACTTC. As protein: CASSPSLAGGGTQYF.

The V call is TRBV18, the J call TRBJ1-1; 10 bases line up with TRBD1. V dropped 1 base and J dropped 8; count of bases not matched to a gene: 10. The CDR3 contains 16 residues. In germline, CDR1 is KGHSH, CDR2 LQKENI. CDR3 in DNA: TGTGCCAGCTCACCACGACAGGGGGCCGAGATTAACGAAGCTTTCTTT. Translated: CASSPRQGAEINEAFF.

V gene TRBV28 combines with J gene TRBJ1-2; 10 nucleotides match TRBD1. The CDR3 consists of 15 residues. Germline V CDR1 and CDR2: MDHEN, SYDVKM. V dropped 2 bases and J dropped 3; count of bases not matched to a gene: 3. CDR3 region: CASSLDRGQDYGYTF. The CDR3 DNA reads TGTGCCAGCAGTTTAGACAGGGGGCAAGACTATGGCTACACCTTC.

The genes are TRBV13 and TRBJ2-7; 8 nucleotides agree with TRBD1. Germline assignment: CDR1 PRHDT and CDR2 FYEKMQ (reference sequence). The CDR3 consists of 14 residues. The junction had 10 bases not matched to a gene; V was cut back by 5 bases and J by 7 bases. The CDR3 DNA reads TGTGCCAGCAGCCCGGACAGGGCGTCATTTGAGCAGTACTTC. It codes for CASSPDRASFEQYF. Filled out from reference TRBV13 and TRBJ2-7, the complete variable domain reads AAGVIQSPRHLIKEKRETATLKCYPIPRHDTVYWYQQGPGQDPQFLISFYEKMQSDKGSIPDRFSAQQFSDYHSELNMSSLELGDSALYFCASSPDRASFEQYFGPGTRLTVT.

The table lists this clone with a few counts. The chain couples TRBV28 to TRBJ2-7, with D maybe TRBD2 (7 bases). The germline V gene has CDR1 MDHEN and CDR2 SYDVKM. Trimming pared 7 bases from V and 6 bases from J, leaving 19 bases between. The CDR3 sequence is 14 residues long. The CDR3 sequence: CASTFGGGGTEQYF. The CDR3 coding sequence is TGTGCCAGCACCTTTGGGGGGGGCGGCACCGAGCAGTACTTC.